Listed below are T cell receptor beta chains from one sample, sequenced in a study of control samples from healthy donors and cancer patients. Profiling relied on immunoSEQ multiplex PCR, and the TCRdb table lists in-frame clones only, not all of them. The sample holds approximately 170,000 clones; roughly 95% are singletons and the top ten take roughly 3.9%. The specimen sequenced was blood. Every receptor here comes from an older woman in good health. CDR3s include the opening cysteine and the closing phenylalanine or tryptophan. Each record gives: V gene, D gene, J gene, clone size, CDR3 DNA, CDR3 protein. A D gene is named only where the DNA matches it firmly. The size entry is marked missing in some rows and otherwise reads once, few, many or a size class.

>TRBV7-2|TRBD1|TRBJ1-4|NA
TGTGCCAGCAGCTCCGGGACAGGGGGCGCAGGAGAAAAACTGTTTTTT
CASSSGTGGAGEKLFF
>TRBV9|NA|TRBJ1-1|NA
TGTGCCAGCAGCCAGGGAGTACTGAACACTGAAGCTTTCTTT
CASSQGVLNTEAFF
>TRBV6-5|NA|TRBJ1-1|NA
TGTGCCAGCAGTTACGGAAGGCCGAACACTGAAGCTTTCTTT
CASSYGRPNTEAFF
>TRBV18|NA|TRBJ1-2|NA
TGTGCCAGCTCACCCCGGGGCGGCTATGGCTACACCTTC
CASSPRGGYGYTF
>TRBV7-9|NA|TRBJ1-4|NA
TGTGCCAGCAGCTTCGACGAACAGGCGGGCGAAAAACTGTTTTTT
CASSFDEQAGEKLFF
>TRBV6-5|NA|TRBJ1-4|NA
TGTGCCAGCAGCATGACAGGAAGAAATGAAAAACTGTTTTTT
CASSMTGRNEKLFF
>TRBV5-4|NA|TRBJ2-5|NA
TGTGCCAGCAGCTTAGAAGAGACCCAGTACTTC
CASSLEETQYF
>TRBV7-2|NA|TRBJ1-5|NA
TGTGCCAGCAGCTCACAGGGCTTCGGCAATCAGCCCCAGCATTTT
CASSSQGFGNQPQHF
>TRBV10-3|NA|TRBJ1-1|NA
TGTGCCATCAGTGACTTTGCGAACACTGAAGCTTTCTTT
CAISDFANTEAFF
>TRBV5-1|TRBD1|TRBJ2-1|NA
TGCGCCAGCAGCACCGGACAGGGGACAACCTACAATGAGCAGTTCTTC
CASSTGQGTTYNEQFF
>TRBV4-3|NA|TRBJ1-1|NA
TGCGCCAGCAGCCAAGGTGGGATCACGAACACTGAAGCTTTCTTT
CASSQGGITNTEAFF
>TRBV5-5|NA|TRBJ1-1|NA
TGTGCCAGCAGCTTAGGAAACAGGAACACTGAAGCTTTCTTT
CASSLGNRNTEAFF
>TRBV29-1|NA|TRBJ1-2|NA
TGCAGCGTTTTAACAGGGTACGACTATGGCTACACCTTC
CSVLTGYDYGYTF
>TRBV13|TRBD2|TRBJ2-5|NA
TGTGCCAGCAGCTTACTTCCAGCGGGGGCCAGGGAGACCCAGTACTTC
CASSLLPAGARETQYF
>TRBV18|TRBD1|TRBJ1-2|NA
TGTGCCAGCTCACCAAACACCGGGACAGGGGGCTTCTATGGCTACACCTTC
CASSPNTGTGGFYGYTF
>TRBV3-1/TRBV3-2|NA|TRBJ1-3|NA
TGTGCCAGCAGCCAAAGTGCTCTAGGGTTTTCTGGAAACACCATATATTTT
CASSQSALGFSGNTIYF
>TRBV5-1|NA|TRBJ1-5|NA
TGCGCCAGCAGCTTGGGGGGAGAAGGCAATCAGCCCCAGCATTTT
CASSLGGEGNQPQHF
>TRBV5-1|TRBD2|TRBJ2-5|NA
TGCGCCAGCAGCGGTCCAGCGGGGGAGACCCAGTACTTC
CASSGPAGETQYF
>TRBV6-5|NA|TRBJ1-1|NA
TGTGCCAGCAGTTACGCGTTGTTGAACACTGAAGCTTTCTTT
CASSYALLNTEAFF
>TRBV5-1|NA|TRBJ2-2|NA
TGCGCCAGCAGCTTAACAGGAAACACCGGGGAGCTGTTTTTT
CASSLTGNTGELFF
>TRBV30|TRBD2|TRBJ2-5|NA
TGTGCCTGGAGCGCGGTGGTAGCGGGGTTAGAGAAAGAGACCCAGTACTTC
CAWSAVVAGLEKETQYF
>TRBV6-2/TRBV6-3|NA|TRBJ1-5|once
TGTGCCAGCAGTTACCACAGGGACAATCAGCCCCAGCATTTT
CASSYHRDNQPQHF
>TRBV5-4|NA|TRBJ2-5|NA
TGTGCCAGCAGCTTAGGCGGGGCCTCAAGAGAGACCCAGTACTTC
CASSLGGASRETQYF
>TRBV9|NA|TRBJ1-1|NA
TGTGCCAGCAGCGTAGTTGGAGCGGGGGACACTGAAGCTTTCTTT
CASSVVGAGDTEAFF
>TRBV4-2|NA|TRBJ1-2|NA
TGTGCCAGCAGCCAAGATGGGACCGCTGGTGGCTACACCTTC
CASSQDGTAGGYTF
>TRBV10-1|NA|TRBJ2-2|NA
TGCGCCAGCAGTGAAAGGCGGATCCTCGGGGAGCTGTTTTTT
CASSERRILGELFF
>TRBV3-1/TRBV3-2|TRBD2|TRBJ2-3|NA
TGTGCCAGCAGCCAAGATCGACTAGCGGGGGGGTTAAGTACGCAGTATTTT
CASSQDRLAGGLSTQYF
>TRBV9|NA|TRBJ2-6|NA
TGTGCCAGCAGCGTATCATCAGGACCGGCCAACGTCCTGACTTTC
CASSVSSGPANVLTF
>TRBV15|NA|TRBJ2-2|NA
TGTGCCACCAGCAGAGATTCGAGTCTAAGGGAATCAGTCACCGGGGAGCTGTTTTTT
CATSRDSSLRESVTGELFF
>TRBV5-4|TRBD1|TRBJ2-5|NA
TGTGCCAGCAGCCGGTGGACGACAGGGGAAGAGACCCAGTACTTC
CASSRWTTGEETQYF
>TRBV5-1|TRBD2|TRBJ2-1|NA
TGCGCCAGCAGCTTGTGTGCGGGGGGCATTTGCAATGAGCAGTTCTTC
CASSLCAGGICNEQFF
>TRBV6-5|NA|TRBJ1-2|NA
TGTGCCAGCACCTCCGGTGGTAACTATGGCTACACCTTC
CASTSGGNYGYTF
>TRBV12-3/TRBV12-4|NA|TRBJ2-7|NA
TGTGCCAGCAGTGACAGGAGGGGGAACGAGCAGTACTTC
CASSDRRGNEQYF
>TRBV7-2|NA|TRBJ1-5|NA
TGTGCCAGCAGCTTTTGGGGGGCTGGTAATCAGCCCCAGCATTTT
CASSFWGAGNQPQHF
>TRBV6-1|NA|TRBJ1-1|NA
TGTGCCAGCAGCGGAGGGACTGAAGCTTTCTTT
CASSGGTEAFF
>TRBV14|TRBD1|TRBJ1-1|NA
TGTGCCACGACCGGGACAGGGGCCCCACACACTGAAGCTTTCTTT
CATTGTGAPHTEAFF
>TRBV11-2|TRBD1|TRBJ1-1|NA
TGTGCCAGCAGCTTAGCCCGACAGGGGTACACTGAAGCTTTCTTT
CASSLARQGYTEAFF
>TRBV4-3|NA|TRBJ1-2|NA
TGCGCCAGCAGCCCCCTGACGACGAACTATGGCTACACCTTC
CASSPLTTNYGYTF
>TRBV29-1|NA|TRBJ1-2|NA
TGCAGCGTTGAGGTGGGGAACTATGGCTACACCTTC
CSVEVGNYGYTF
>TRBV27|NA|TRBJ1-1|NA
TGTGCCAGCAGTTTTTGGGGGGAGAACACTGAAGCTTTCTTT
CASSFWGENTEAFF
>TRBV27|TRBD1|TRBJ1-1|once
TGTGCCAGCAGTTGGACAGGGCGGAAGCGAGAAGCTTTCTTT
CASSWTGRKREAFF
>TRBV19|TRBD1|TRBJ2-5|NA
TGTGCCAGCAGGACAGGGGAGACCCAGTACTTC
CASRTGETQYF
>TRBV10-3|NA|TRBJ1-1|NA
TGTGCCATCAGGCCAACTATCGGGGGACCCAGATCTGAAGCTTTCTTT
CAIRPTIGGPRSEAFF
>TRBV4-1|TRBD1|TRBJ1-4|NA
TGCGCCAGCAGCCAACTGGTGGCCGGACAGGCCCAAAAACTGTTTTTT
CASSQLVAGQAQKLFF
>TRBV19|TRBD1|TRBJ1-1|NA
TGTGCCAGTAGTCCTGGACAGGGGGCTGATGAAGCTTTCTTT
CASSPGQGADEAFF
>TRBV5-6|TRBD2|TRBJ2-1|NA
TGTGCCAGCAGCTTTGGAGCGGGGGGCAGGTACAATGAGCAGTTCTTC
CASSFGAGGRYNEQFF
>TRBV14|TRBD1|TRBJ1-5|NA
TGTGCCAGCAGCCAGCTACACGGGACAGCACGCAATCAGCCCCAGCATTTT
CASSQLHGTARNQPQHF
>TRBV30|TRBD1|TRBJ2-2|NA
TGTGCCTGGAGAGGGACAGGGAGCCGGGAGCTGTTTTTT
CAWRGTGSRELFF